The clone carrying this T cell receptor beta chain was counted at least ten times. Its target is unknown. The CDR3 covers 16 residues. In germline, CDR1 is LGHNA, CDR2 YSLEER. J lost 8 bases, V lost 4 bases, and 12 bases had no gene match. The source of the sample is a study of CD8 T cells in ankylosing spondylitis. Study-level points and caveats: Relatively scarce in peripheral blood, disease-linked clones were CD8+. Apparently characteristic of ankylosing spondylitis blood was a TCR beta motif (fewer than ten highly homologous variants).

Libraries for TCR beta were made by quantitative 5'-RACE with molecular barcodes. TCRdb itself ran the 5' RACE reads through MiXCR, one entry per CDR3 protein. The sample includes 500,000 to 650,000 distinct CDR3 sequences, 5.3% of them seen just once. V and J are TRBV4-3 and TRBJ1-1, with 11 positions matching TRBD1. The sequenced sample consisted of blood, either unsorted or a sorted T cell fraction (not recorded which). This receptor was identified in a male donor with ankylosing spondylitis. The CDR3 region is CASSRQNGQGAPEAFF. DNA of the CDR3: TGCGCCAGCAGCCGGCAAAATGGACAGGGGGCGCCGGAAGCTTTCTTT.